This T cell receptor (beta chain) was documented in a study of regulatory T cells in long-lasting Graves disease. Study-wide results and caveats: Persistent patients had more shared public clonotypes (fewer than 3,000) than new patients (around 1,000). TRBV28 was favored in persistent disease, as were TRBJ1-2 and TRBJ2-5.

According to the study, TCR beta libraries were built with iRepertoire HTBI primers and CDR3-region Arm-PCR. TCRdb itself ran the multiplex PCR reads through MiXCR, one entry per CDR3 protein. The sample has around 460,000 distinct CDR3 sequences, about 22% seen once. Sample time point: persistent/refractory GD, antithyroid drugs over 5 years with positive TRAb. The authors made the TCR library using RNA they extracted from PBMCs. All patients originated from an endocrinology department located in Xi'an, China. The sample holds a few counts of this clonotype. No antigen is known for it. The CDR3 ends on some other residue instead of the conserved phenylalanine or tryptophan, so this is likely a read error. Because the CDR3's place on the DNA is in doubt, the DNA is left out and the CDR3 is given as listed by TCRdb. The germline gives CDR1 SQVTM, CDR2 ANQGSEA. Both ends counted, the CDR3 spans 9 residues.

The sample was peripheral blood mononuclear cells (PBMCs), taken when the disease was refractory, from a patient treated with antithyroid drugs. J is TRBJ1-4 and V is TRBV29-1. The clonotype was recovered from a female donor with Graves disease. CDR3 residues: CSVERSRFG.